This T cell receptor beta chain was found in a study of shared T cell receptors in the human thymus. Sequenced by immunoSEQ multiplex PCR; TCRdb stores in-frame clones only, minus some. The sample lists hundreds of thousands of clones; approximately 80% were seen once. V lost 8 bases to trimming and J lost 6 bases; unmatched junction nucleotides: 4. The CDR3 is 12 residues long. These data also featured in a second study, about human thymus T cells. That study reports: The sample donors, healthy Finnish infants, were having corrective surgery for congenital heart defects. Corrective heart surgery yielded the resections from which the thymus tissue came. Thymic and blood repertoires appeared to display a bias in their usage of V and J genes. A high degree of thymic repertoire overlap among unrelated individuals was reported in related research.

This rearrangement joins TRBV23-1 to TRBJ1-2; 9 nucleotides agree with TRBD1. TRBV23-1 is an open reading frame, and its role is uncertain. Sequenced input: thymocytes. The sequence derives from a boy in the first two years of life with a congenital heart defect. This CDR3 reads CASGRTGDGYTF. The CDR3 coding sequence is TGCGCCAGCGGCCGGACAGGGGATGGCTACACCTTC.